The text below deals with one T cell receptor beta chain. Sequencing used immunoSEQ multiplex PCR; TCRdb keeps in-frame clones, though not all of them. The table has 450,000 to 550,000 clones, roughly nine tenths seen once. The data were obtained in a study of Ad26.COV2.S vaccination and SARS-CoV-2 variants. Treatment described: about 20 received Ad26.COV2.S at low or high dose, single or two shots; several received placebo; per-sample allocation not given. After the first vaccine or placebo injection, samples were drawn on day 63. CDR3 length: 15 residues. Germline loops: CDR1 SGDLS, CDR2 YYNGEE. V was pared by 4 bases and J by 2 bases, with 13 bases between.

This TCR was recovered from a person aged 18 to 59 who received the Ad26.COV2.S COVID-19 vaccine or a placebo. The chain is built from TRBV9 and TRBJ2-1, with D hard to call. The sample consisted of peripheral blood, taken in a trial of Ad26.COV2.S vaccine versus placebo. The CDR3 is CASSPNSFTYNEQFF. CDR3 nucleotides: TGTGCCAGCAGCCCCAACAGCTTCACCTACAATGAGCAGTTCTTC.